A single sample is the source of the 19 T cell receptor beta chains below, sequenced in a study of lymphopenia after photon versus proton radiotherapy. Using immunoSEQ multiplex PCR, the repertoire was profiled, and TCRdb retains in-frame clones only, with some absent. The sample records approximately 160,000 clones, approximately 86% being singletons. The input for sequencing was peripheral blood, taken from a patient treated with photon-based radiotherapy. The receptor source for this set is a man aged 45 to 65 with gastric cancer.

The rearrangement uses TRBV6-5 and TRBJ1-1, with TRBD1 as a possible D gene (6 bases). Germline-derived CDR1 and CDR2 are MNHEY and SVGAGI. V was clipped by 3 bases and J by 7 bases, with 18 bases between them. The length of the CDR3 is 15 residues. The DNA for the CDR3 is TGTGCCAGCAGTTATGGAGGTGCGGGGGCTGGTGAAGCTTTCTTT. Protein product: CASSYGGAGAGEAFF.

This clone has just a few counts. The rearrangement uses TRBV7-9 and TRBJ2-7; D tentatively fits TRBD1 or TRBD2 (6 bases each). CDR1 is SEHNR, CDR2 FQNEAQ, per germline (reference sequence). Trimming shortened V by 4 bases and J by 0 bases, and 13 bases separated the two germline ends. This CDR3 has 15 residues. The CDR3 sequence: CASSSGAGASYEQYF. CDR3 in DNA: TGTGCCAGCAGCTCGGGGGCAGGGGCCTCCTACGAGCAGTACTTC.

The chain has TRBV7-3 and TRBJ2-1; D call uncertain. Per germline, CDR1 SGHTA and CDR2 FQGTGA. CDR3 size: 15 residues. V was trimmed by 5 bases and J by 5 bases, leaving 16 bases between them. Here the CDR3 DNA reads TGTGCCAGCAGCCAAGACCTAAAAAGGCACAATGAGCAGTTCTTC. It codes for CASSQDLKRHNEQFF.

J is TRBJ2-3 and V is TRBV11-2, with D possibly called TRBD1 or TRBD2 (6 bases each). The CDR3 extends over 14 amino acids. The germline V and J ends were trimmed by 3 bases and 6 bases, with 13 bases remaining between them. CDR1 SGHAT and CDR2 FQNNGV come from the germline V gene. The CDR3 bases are TGTGCCAGCAGCTTGGGGGGCCCTTTGGATACGCAGTATTTT. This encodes CASSLGGPLDTQYF.

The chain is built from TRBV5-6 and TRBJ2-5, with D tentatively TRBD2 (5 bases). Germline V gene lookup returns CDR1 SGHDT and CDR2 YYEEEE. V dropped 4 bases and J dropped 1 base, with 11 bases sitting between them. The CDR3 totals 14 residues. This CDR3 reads CASSAKLGQETQYF. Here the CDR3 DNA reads TGTGCCAGCAGCGCAAAACTAGGCCAAGAGACCCAGTACTTC.

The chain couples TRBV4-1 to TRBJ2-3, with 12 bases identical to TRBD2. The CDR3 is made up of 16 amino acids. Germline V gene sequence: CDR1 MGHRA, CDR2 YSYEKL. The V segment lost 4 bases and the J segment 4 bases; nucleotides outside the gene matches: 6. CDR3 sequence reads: CASSLGLAGRADTQYF. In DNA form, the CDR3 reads TGCGCCAGCAGCCTCGGACTAGCGGGGAGGGCAGATACGCAGTATTTT.

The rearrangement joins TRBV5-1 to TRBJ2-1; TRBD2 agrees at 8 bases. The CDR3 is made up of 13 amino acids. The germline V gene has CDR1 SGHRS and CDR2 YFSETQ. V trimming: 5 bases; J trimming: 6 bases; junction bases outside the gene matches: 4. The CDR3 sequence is CASRSSGANEQFF. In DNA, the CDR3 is TGCGCCAGCAGGAGTAGCGGGGCCAATGAGCAGTTCTTC.

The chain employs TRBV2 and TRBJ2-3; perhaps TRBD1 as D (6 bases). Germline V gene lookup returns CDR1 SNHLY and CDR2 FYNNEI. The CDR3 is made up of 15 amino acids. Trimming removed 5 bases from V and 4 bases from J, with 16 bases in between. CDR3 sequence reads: CASSQGPHSPDTQYF. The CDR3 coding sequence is TGTGCCAGCAGTCAGGGGCCCCATTCACCAGATACGCAGTATTTT.

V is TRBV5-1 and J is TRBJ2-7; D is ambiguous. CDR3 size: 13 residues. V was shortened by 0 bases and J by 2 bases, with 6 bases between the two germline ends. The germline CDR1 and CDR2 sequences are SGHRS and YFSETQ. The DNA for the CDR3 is TGCGCCAGCAGCTTGGACTACACCTACGAGCAGTACTTC. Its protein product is CASSLDYTYEQYF.

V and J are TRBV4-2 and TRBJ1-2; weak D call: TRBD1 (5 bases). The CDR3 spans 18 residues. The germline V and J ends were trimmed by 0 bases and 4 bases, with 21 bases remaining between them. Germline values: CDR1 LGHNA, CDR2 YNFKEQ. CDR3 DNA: TGTGCCAGCAGCCAAGATCAAATCCCACAGGTTCCCTTCTATGGCTACACCTTC. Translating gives CASSQDQIPQVPFYGYTF.

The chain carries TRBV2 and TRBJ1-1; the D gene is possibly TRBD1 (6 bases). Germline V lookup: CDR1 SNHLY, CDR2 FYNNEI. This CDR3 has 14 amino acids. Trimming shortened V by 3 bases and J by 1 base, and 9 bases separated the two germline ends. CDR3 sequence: CASSEQGTNTEAFF. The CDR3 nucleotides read TGTGCCAGCAGTGAGCAGGGGACGAACACTGAAGCTTTCTTT.

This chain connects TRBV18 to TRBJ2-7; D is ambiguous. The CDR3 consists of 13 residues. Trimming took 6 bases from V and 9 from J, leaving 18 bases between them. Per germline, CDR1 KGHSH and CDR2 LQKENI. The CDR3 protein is CASSPTRSWLQYF. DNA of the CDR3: TGTGCCAGCTCCCCGACACGGTCTTGGTTGCAGTACTTC.

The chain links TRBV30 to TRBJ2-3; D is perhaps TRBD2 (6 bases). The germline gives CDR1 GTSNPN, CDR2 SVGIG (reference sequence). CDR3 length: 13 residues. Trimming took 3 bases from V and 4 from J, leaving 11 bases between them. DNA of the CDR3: TGTGCCTGGAGCAACAGCGGGCCAGATACGCAGTATTTT. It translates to CAWSNSGPDTQYF.

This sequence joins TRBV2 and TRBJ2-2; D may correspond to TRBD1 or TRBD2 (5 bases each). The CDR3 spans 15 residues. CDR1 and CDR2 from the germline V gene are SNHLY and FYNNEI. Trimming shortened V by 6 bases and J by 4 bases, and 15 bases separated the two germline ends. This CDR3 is CASRGDPPATGELFF. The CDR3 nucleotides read TGTGCCAGCAGGGGGGACCCCCCAGCCACCGGGGAGCTGTTTTTT.

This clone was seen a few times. The CDR3 DNA is TGTGCCAGCAGAGCGGGGATTAGCAATCAGCCCCAGCATTTT. It encodes CASRAGISNQPQHF. The gene calls are TRBV6-5 and TRBJ1-5; D call uncertain. The CDR3 length is 14 residues. The V end was cut by 6 bases, the J end by 0 bases, with 9 bases between. Germline CDR1 MNHEY, CDR2 SVGAGI.

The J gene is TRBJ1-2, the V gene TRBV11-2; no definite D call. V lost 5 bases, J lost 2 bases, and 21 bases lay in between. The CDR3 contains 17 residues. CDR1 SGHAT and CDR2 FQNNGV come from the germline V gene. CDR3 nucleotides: TGTGCCAGCAGCCCCCTGGGGTACGGCTTCCCGAACTATGGCTACACCTTC. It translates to CASSPLGYGFPNYGYTF.

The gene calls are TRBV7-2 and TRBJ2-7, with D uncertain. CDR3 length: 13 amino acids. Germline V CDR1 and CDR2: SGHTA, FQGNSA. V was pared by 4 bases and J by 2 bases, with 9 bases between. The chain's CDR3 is CASSSQPTYEQYF. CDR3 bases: TGTGCCAGCAGCTCTCAACCTACCTACGAGCAGTACTTC.

CDR3 nucleotides: TGTGCCAGCAGTTCTCCAGGACGGAACACCTATGGCTACACCTTC. Translation: CASSSPGRNTYGYTF. The chain is built from TRBV28 and TRBJ1-2; D gene ambiguous. Germline loops: CDR1 MDHEN, CDR2 SYDVKM. CDR3 length equals 15 residues. V shed 4 bases and J shed 4 bases, with 16 bases lying between them.

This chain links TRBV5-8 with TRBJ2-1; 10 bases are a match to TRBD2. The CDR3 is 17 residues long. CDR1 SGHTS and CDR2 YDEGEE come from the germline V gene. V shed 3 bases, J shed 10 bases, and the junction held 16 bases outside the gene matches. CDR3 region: CASSWRGVASGSGEQFF. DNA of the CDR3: TGTGCCAGCAGCTGGAGGGGGGTGGCTAGCGGGAGCGGCGAGCAGTTCTTC.